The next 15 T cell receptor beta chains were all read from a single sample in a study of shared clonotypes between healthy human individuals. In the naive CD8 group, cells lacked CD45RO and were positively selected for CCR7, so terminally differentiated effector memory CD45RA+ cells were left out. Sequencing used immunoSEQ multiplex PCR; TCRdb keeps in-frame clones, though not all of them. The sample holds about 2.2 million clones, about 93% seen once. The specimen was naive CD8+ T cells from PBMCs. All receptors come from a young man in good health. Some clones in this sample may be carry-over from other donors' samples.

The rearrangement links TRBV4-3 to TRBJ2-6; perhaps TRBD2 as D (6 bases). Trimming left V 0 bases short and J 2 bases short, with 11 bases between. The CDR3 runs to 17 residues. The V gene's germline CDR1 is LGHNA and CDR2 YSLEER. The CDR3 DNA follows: TGCGCCAGCAGCCAAGATGGTTGGGGGGCTGGGGCCAACGTCCTGACTTTC. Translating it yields CASSQDGWGAGANVLTF.

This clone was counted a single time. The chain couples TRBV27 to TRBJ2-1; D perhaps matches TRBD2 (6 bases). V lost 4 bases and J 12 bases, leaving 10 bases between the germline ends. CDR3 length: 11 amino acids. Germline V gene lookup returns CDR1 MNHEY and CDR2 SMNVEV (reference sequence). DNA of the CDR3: TGTGCCAGCAGTTGGGGGGTGTGGCAGTTCTTC. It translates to CASSWGVWQFF.

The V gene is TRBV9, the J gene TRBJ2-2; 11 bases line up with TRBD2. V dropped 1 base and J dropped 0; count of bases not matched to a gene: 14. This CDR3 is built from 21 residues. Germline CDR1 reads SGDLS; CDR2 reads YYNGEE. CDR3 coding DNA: TGTGCCAGCAGCGTAACCCTAGCGGGAGGCACACCTATTGCGAACACCGGGGAGCTGTTTTTT. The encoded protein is CASSVTLAGGTPIANTGELFF.

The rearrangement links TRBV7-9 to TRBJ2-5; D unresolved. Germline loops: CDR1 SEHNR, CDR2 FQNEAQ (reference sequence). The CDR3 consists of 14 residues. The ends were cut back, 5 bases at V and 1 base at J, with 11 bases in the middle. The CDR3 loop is CASSADPVQETQYF. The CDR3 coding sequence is TGTGCCAGCAGCGCCGACCCGGTCCAAGAGACCCAGTACTTC.

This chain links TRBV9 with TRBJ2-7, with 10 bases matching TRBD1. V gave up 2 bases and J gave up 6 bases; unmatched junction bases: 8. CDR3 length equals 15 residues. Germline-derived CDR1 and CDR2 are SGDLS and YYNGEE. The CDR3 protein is CASSVGQGRTREQYF. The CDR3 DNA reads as TGTGCCAGCAGCGTGGGACAGGGGCGGACGCGCGAGCAGTACTTC.

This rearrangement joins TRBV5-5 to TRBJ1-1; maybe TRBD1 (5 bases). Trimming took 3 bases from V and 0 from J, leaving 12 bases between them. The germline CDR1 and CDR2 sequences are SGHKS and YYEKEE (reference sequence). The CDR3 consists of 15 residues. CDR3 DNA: TGTGCCAGCAGCTCCATCGAGGACATGAACACTGAAGCTTTCTTT. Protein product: CASSSIEDMNTEAFF.

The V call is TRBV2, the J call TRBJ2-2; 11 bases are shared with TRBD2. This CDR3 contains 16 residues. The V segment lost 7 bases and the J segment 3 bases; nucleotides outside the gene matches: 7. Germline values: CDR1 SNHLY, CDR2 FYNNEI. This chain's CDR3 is CASIAGGWADTGELFF. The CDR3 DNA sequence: TGTGCCAGCATAGCGGGAGGGTGGGCGGACACCGGGGAGCTGTTTTTT.

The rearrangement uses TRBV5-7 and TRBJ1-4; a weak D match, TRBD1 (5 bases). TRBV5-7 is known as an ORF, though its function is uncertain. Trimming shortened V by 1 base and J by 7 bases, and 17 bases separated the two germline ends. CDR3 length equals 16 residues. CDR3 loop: CASSLTYCRVCEKLFF. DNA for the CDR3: TGTGCCAGCAGCTTGACATATTGCAGGGTCTGTGAAAAACTGTTTTTT.

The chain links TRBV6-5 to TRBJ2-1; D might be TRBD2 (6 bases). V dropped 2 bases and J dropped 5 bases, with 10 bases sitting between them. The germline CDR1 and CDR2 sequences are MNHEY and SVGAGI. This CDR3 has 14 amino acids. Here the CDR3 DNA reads TGTGCCAGCAGTTACCAGCGGGCCGACAATGAGCAGTTCTTC. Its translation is CASSYQRADNEQFF.

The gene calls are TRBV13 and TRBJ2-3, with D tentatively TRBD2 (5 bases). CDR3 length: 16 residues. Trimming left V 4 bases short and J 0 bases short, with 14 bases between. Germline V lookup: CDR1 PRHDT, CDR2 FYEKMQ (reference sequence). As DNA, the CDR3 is TGTGCCAGCAGCTCGCCTGGCGGGCCTAGCACAGATACGCAGTATTTT. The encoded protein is CASSSPGGPSTDTQYF. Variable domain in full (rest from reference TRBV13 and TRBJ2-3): AAGVIQSPRHLIKEKRETATLKCYPIPRHDTVYWYQQGPGQDPQFLISFYEKMQSDKGSIPDRFSAQQFSDYHSELNMSSLELGDSALYFCASSSPGGPSTDTQYFGPGTRLTVL.

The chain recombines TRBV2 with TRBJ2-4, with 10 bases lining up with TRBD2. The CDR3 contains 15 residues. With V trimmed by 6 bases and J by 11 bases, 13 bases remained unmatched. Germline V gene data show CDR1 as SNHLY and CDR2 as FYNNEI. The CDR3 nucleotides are TGTGCCAGCAGGAGGACTAGCGGCCACGCGGGGCTTCAGTACTTC. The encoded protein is CASRRTSGHAGLQYF.

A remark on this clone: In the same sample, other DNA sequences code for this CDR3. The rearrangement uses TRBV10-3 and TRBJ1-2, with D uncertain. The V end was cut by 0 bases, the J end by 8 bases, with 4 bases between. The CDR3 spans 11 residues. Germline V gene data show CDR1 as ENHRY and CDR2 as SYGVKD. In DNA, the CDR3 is TGTGCCATCAGTGAGTCTGGGGGCTACACCTTC. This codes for CAISESGGYTF.

The CDR3 nucleotides are TGTGCCAGCAGCGTTAACAATGAGCAGTTCTTC. It translates to CASSVNNEQFF. V is TRBV5-8 and J is TRBJ2-1; D call uncertain. There are 11 residues in the CDR3. Trimming stripped 4 bases from V and 5 bases from J, with 4 bases between. CDR1 SGHTS and CDR2 YDEGEE come from the germline V gene. Full variable domain (missing parts from reference TRBV5-8 and TRBJ2-1): EAGVTQSPTHLIKTRGQQATLRCSPISGHTSVYWYQQALGLGLQFLLWYDEGEERNRGNFPPRFSGRQFPNYSSELNVNALELEDSALYLCASSVNNEQFFGPGTRLTVL.

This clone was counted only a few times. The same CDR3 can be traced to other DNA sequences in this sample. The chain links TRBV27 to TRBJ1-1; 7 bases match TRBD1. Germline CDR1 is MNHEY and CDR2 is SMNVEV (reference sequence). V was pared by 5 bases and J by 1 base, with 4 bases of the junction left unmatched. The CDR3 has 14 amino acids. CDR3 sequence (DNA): TGTGCCAGCAGTCCACGGACAGGGAACACTGAAGCTTTCTTT. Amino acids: CASSPRTGNTEAFF.

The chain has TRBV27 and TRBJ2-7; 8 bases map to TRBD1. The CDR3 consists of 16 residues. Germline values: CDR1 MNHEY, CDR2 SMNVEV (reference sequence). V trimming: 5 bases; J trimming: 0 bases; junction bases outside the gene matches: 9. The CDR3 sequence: CASSPSTGGISYEQYF. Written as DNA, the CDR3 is TGTGCCAGCAGTCCGTCAACAGGGGGAATCTCCTACGAGCAGTACTTC.